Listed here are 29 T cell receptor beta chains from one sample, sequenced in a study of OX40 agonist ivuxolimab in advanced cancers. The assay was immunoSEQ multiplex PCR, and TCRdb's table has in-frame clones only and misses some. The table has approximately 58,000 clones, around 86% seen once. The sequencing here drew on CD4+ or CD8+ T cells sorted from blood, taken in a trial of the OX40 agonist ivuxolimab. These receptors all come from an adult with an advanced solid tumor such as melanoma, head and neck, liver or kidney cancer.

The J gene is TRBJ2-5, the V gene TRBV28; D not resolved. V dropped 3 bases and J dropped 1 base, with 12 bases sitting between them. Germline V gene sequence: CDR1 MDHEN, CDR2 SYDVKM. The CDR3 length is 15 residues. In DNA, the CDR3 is TGTGCCAGCAGTTTGTACCGAAATTCCCAAGAGACCCAGTACTTC. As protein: CASSLYRNSQETQYF.

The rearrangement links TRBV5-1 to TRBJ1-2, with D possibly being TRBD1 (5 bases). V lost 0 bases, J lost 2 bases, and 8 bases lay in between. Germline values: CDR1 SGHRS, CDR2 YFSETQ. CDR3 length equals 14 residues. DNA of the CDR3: TGCGCCAGCAGCTTGGCGGGGGACAACTATGGCTACACCTTC. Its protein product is CASSLAGDNYGYTF.

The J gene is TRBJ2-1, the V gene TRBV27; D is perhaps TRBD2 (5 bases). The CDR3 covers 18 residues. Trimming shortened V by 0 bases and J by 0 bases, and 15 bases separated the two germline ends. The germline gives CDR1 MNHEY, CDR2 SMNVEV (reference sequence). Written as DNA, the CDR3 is TGTGCCAGCAGTTTATCGATCAGCGGCAAGAGCTCCTACAATGAGCAGTTCTTC. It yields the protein CASSLSISGKSSYNEQFF.

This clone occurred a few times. CDR3: CASSLQTYGYTF. CDR3 coding DNA: TGTGCCAGCAGCTTACAGACCTATGGCTACACCTTC. The J gene is TRBJ1-2, the V gene TRBV11-2; D is unclear. Trimming pared 2 bases from V and 4 bases from J, leaving 5 bases between. Germline lookup yields CDR1 SGHAT and CDR2 FQNNGV. The CDR3 loop spans 12 amino acids.

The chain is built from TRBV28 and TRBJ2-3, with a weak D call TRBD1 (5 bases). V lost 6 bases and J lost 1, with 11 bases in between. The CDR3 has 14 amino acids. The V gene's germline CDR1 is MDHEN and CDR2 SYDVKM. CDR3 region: CASRYQTGTDTQYF. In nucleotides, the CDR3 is TGTGCCAGCAGGTATCAGACAGGCACAGATACGCAGTATTTT.

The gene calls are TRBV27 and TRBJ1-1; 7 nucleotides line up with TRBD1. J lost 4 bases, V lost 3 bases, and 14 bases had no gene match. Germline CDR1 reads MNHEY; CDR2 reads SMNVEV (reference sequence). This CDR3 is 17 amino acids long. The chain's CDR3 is CASSFQPLGTAGTEAFF. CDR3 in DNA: TGTGCCAGCAGTTTCCAACCCCTTGGGACAGCCGGCACTGAAGCTTTCTTT.

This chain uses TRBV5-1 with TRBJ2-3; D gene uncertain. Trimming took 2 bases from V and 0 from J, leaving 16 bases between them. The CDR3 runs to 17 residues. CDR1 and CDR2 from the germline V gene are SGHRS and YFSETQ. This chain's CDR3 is CASSLLAPGPSTDTQYF. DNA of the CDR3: TGCGCCAGCAGCTTACTTGCCCCGGGCCCTAGCACAGATACGCAGTATTTT. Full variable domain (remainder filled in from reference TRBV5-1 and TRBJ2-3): KAGVTQTPRYLIKTRGQQVTLSCSPISGHRSVSWYQQTPGQGLQFLFEYFSETQRNKGNFPGRFSGRQFSNSRSEMNVSTLELGDSALYLCASSLLAPGPSTDTQYFGPGTRLTVL.

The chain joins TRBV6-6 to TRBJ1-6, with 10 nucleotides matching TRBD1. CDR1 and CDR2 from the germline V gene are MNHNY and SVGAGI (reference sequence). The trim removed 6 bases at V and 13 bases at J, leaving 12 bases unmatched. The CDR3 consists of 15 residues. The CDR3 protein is CASRDGGQGLSPLHF. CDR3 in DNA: TGTGCCAGCAGAGACGGGGGACAGGGGCTTTCCCCCCTCCACTTT.

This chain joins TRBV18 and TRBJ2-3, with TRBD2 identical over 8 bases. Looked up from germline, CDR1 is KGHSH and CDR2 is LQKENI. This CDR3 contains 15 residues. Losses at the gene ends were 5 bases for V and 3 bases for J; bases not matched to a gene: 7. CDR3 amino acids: CASSILAGETDTQYF. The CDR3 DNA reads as TGTGCCAGCTCAATCCTAGCGGGCGAAACAGATACGCAGTATTTT.

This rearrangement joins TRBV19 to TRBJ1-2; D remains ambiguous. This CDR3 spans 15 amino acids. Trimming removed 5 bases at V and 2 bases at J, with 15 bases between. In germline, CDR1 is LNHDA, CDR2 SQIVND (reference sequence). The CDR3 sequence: CASSQSAIANYGYTF. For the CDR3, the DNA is TGTGCCAGTAGTCAGTCAGCTATCGCCAACTATGGCTACACCTTC.

The DNA for the CDR3 is TGTGCCAGCAGACCCAGCGGGAGTGCAGATACGCAGTATTTT. Translation gives CASRPSGSADTQYF. The V and J genes are TRBV28 and TRBJ2-3; 8 bases are a match to TRBD2. Looked up from germline, CDR1 is MDHEN and CDR2 is SYDVKM. The CDR3 contains 14 residues. The V and J ends lost 6 bases and 4 bases, in that order; junction bases with no gene match: 6.

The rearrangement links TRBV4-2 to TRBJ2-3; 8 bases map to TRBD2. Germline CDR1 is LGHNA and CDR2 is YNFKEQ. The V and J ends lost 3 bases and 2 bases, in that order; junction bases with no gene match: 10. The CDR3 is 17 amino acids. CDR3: CASSQQQRETHTDTQYF. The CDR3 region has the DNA TGTGCCAGCAGCCAGCAACAGCGGGAGACCCACACAGATACGCAGTATTTT.

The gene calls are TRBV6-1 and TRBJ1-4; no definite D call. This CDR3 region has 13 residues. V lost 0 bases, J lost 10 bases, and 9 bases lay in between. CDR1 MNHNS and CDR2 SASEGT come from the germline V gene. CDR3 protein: CASSEARLGKLFF. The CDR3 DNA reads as TGTGCCAGCAGTGAAGCGCGATTGGGAAAACTGTTTTTT.

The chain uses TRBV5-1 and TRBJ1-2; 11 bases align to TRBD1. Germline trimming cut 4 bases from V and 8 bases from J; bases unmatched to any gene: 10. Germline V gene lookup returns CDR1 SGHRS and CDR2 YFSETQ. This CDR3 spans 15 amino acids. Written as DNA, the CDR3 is TGCGCCAGCAGCACTCCGGGACAGGGGGACGCGGGCTACACCTTC. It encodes CASSTPGQGDAGYTF.

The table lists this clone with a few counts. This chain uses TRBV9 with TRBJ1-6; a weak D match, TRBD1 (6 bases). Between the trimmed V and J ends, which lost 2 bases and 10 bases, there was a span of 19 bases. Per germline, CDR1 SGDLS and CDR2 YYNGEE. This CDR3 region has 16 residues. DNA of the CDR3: TGTGCCAGCAGCGTGGCACCAGGGGTAGATGGATCACCCCTCCACTTT. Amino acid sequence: CASSVAPGVDGSPLHF.

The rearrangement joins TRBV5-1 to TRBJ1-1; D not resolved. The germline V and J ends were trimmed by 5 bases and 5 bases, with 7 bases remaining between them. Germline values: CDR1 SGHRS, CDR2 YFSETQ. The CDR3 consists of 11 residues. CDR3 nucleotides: TGCGCCAGCAGTTCAGATACTGAAGCTTTCTTT. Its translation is CASSSDTEAFF.

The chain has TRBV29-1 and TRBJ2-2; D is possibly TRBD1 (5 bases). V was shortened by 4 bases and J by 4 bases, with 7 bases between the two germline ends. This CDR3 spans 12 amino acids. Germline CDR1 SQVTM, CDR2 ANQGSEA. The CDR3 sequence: CSVVQGTGELFF. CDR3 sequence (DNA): TGCAGCGTTGTCCAGGGCACCGGGGAGCTGTTTTTT.

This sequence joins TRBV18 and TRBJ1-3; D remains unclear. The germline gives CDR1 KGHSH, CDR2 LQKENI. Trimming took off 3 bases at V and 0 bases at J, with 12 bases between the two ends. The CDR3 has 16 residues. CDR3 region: CASSPDQSSSGNTIYF. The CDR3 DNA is TGTGCCAGCTCACCCGACCAGTCGAGCTCTGGAAACACCATATATTTT.

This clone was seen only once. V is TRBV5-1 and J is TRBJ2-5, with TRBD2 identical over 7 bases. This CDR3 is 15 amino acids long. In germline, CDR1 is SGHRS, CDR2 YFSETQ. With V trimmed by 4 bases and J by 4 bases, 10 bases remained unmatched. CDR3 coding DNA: TGCGCCAGCAGCACGGGAGGAAGCGCCTCAGAGACCCAGTACTTC. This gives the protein CASSTGGSASETQYF.

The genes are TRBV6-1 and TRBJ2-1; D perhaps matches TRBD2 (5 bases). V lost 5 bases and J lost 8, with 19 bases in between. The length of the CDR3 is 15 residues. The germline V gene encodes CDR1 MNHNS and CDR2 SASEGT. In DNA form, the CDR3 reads TGTGCCAGCAGTCAAGGGCCAACTAGATCGCATGAGCAGTTCTTC. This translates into CASSQGPTRSHEQFF.

The chain's CDR3 is CASNPGPFNYGYTF. The CDR3 DNA reads TGTGCCAGCAATCCAGGGCCGTTTAACTATGGCTACACCTTC. The J gene is TRBJ1-2, the V gene TRBV2, with D perhaps TRBD1 (5 bases). Trimming pared 7 bases from V and 1 base from J, leaving 13 bases between. This CDR3 has 14 residues. CDR1 is SNHLY and CDR2 is FYNNEI in the germline V gene.

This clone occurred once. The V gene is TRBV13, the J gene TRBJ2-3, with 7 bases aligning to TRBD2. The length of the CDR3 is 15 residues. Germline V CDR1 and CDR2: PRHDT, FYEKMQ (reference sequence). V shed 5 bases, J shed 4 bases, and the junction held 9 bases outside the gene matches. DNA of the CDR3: TGTGCCAGCAGCACGGGGACTACTGCCGCAGATACGCAGTATTTT. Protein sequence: CASSTGTTAADTQYF.

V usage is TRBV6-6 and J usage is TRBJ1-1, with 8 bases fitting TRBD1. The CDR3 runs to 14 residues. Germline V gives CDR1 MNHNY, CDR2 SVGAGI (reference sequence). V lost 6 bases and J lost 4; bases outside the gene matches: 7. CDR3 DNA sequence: TGTGCCAGCAGCGGACGAACAGGGGGCACTGAAGCTTTCTTT. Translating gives CASSGRTGGTEAFF.

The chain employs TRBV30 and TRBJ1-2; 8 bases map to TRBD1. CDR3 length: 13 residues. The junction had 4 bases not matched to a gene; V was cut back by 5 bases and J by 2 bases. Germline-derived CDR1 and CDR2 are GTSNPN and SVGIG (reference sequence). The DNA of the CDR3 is TGTGCCTGGTGGACAGGGTTCAACTATGGCTACACCTTC. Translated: CAWWTGFNYGYTF.

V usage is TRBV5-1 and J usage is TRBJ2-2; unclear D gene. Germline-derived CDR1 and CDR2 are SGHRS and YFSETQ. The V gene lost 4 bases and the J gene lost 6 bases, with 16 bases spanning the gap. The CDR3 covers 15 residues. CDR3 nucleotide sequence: TGCGCCAGCAGCGTGGTTTTGGCTGGCCCCGGGGAGCTGTTTTTT. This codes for CASSVVLAGPGELFF.

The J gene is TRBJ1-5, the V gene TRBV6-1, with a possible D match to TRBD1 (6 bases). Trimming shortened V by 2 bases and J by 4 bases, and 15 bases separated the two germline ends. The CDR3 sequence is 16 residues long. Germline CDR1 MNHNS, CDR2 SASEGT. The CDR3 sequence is CASSELETGRNQPQHF. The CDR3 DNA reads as TGTGCCAGCAGTGAACTGGAGACAGGCCGAAATCAGCCCCAGCATTTT.

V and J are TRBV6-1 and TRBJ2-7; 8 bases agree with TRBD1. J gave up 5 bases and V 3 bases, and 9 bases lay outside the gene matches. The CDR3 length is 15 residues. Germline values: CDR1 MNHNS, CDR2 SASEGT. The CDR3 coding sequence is TGTGCCAGCAGTGAGCCGGGACAGGTGAAGGACGAGCAGTACTTC. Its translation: CASSEPGQVKDEQYF.

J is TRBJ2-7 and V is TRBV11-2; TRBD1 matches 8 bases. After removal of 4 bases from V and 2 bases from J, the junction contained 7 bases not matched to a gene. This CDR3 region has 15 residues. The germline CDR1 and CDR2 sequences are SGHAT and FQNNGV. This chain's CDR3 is CASSSPRTGTYEQYF. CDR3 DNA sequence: TGTGCCAGCAGCTCCCCGCGGACAGGGACCTACGAGCAGTACTTC.

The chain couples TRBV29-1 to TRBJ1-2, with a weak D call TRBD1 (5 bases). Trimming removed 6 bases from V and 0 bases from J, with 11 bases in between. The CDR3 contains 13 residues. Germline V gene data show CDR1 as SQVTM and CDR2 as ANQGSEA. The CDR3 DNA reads TGCAGCGTCCAGGGTGGAGCTAACTATGGCTACACCTTC. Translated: CSVQGGANYGYTF. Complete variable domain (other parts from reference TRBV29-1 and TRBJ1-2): SAVISQKPSRDICQRGTSLTIQCQVDSQVTMMFWYRQQPGQSLTLIATANQGSEATYESGFVIDKFPISRPNLTFSTLTVSNMSPEDSSIYLCSVQGGANYGYTFGSGTRLTVV.